The 29 T cell receptor beta chains below were found in one sample sequenced in a study of graft-versus-host responses after intestinal transplantation. The method was immunoSEQ multiplex PCR; TCRdb's version includes in-frame clones alone and lacks a portion of them. The sample shows about 110,000 clones, roughly 93% of them seen only once. No cognate antigen is known for these TCRs. The source material was unstimulated CD8+ T cells sorted from spleen or lymph node cells, sampled before transplant. The receptors originated from a human donor who was the organ donor for an intestinal transplant.

Only one count was recorded for this clone. This CDR3 is CASSLSKLNEQFF. As DNA, the CDR3 is TGTGCCAGCAGTCTCTCTAAGCTGAATGAGCAGTTCTTC. The rearrangement uses TRBV28 and TRBJ2-1, with D uncertain. V lost 5 bases and J lost 7, with 12 bases in between. CDR3 size: 13 residues. Germline V CDR1 and CDR2: MDHEN, SYDVKM. Looking up the rest from reference TRBV28 and TRBJ2-1 gives the full variable domain: DVKVTQSSRYLVKRTGEKVFLECVQDMDHENMFWYRQDPGLGLRLIYFSYDVKMKEKGDIPEGYSVSREKKERFSLILESASTNQTSMYLCASSLSKLNEQFFGPGTRLTVL.

The CDR3 coding sequence is TGCGCCAGCAGGGACGGACCGCCGTTAGGATTGGAGACCCAGTACTTC. Protein sequence: CASRDGPPLGLETQYF. The chain links TRBV5-1 to TRBJ2-5, with unresolved D. Germline V gene sequence: CDR1 SGHRS, CDR2 YFSETQ. This CDR3 is built from 16 residues. Between the trimmed V and J ends, which lost 5 bases and 5 bases, there was a span of 22 bases. The complete variable domain, with remaining parts taken from reference TRBV5-1 and TRBJ2-5, reads KAGVTQTPRYLIKTRGQQVTLSCSPISGHRSVSWYQQTPGQGLQFLFEYFSETQRNKGNFPGRFSGRQFSNSRSEMNVSTLELGDSALYLCASRDGPPLGLETQYFGPGTRLLVL.

This sequence joins TRBV28 and TRBJ2-7; D might be TRBD1 (7 bases). The CDR3 runs to 15 residues. The V and J ends lost 3 bases and 2 bases respectively, with 14 bases between them. CDR1 is MDHEN, CDR2 SYDVKM, per germline. The CDR3 DNA reads TGTGCCAGCAGTTTGGAGGGGGCGACGACCTACGAGCAGTACTTC. It translates to CASSLEGATTYEQYF. The whole variable domain, remainder taken from reference TRBV28 and TRBJ2-7, is DVKVTQSSRYLVKRTGEKVFLECVQDMDHENMFWYRQDPGLGLRLIYFSYDVKMKEKGDIPEGYSVSREKKERFSLILESASTNQTSMYLCASSLEGATTYEQYFGPGTRLTVT.

The chain joins TRBV14 to TRBJ1-2; the D is unclear. The CDR3 has 12 amino acids. V lost 3 bases and J lost 4, with 6 bases in between. CDR1 and CDR2 from the germline V gene are SGHDN and FVKESK. The CDR3 reads CASSQLSYGYTF. The CDR3 region has the DNA TGTGCCAGCAGCCAGCTTTCCTATGGCTACACCTTC.

The chain joins TRBV19 to TRBJ1-1; 9 nucleotides match TRBD1. Losses at the gene ends were 1 base for V and 1 base for J; bases not matched to a gene: 7. Germline V gives CDR1 LNHDA, CDR2 SQIVND (reference sequence). The CDR3 runs 17 residues. This CDR3 is CASSIARTGDGNTEAFF. Written as DNA, the CDR3 is TGTGCCAGTAGTATAGCCCGGACAGGGGATGGGAACACTGAAGCTTTCTTT.

This sequence joins TRBV28 and TRBJ2-7; 8 bases align to TRBD2. Per the germline V gene, CDR1 is MDHEN and CDR2 is SYDVKM. V lost 5 bases and J lost 4; bases outside the gene matches: 10. The CDR3 runs to 15 residues. This CDR3 reads CASSSYSGTGYEQYF. CDR3 DNA sequence: TGTGCCAGCAGTAGCTATAGCGGGACGGGGTACGAGCAGTACTTC.

The genes are TRBV7-2 and TRBJ2-7, with 8 positions matching TRBD2. V dropped 1 base and J dropped 0; count of bases not matched to a gene: 5. CDR3 length: 16 amino acids. The germline V gene encodes CDR1 SGHTA and CDR2 FQGNSA. The CDR3 spells CASSLGFGLASYEQYF. Written as DNA, the CDR3 is TGTGCCAGCAGCTTAGGTTTTGGACTAGCCTCCTACGAGCAGTACTTC. Filled out from reference TRBV7-2 and TRBJ2-7, the complete variable domain reads GAGVSQSPSNKVTEKGKDVELRCDPISGHTALYWYRQSLGQGLEFLIYFQGNSAPDKSGLPSDRFSAERTGGSVSTLTIQRTQQEDSAVYLCASSLGFGLASYEQYFGPGTRLTVT.

The chain carries TRBV19 and TRBJ2-5; 8 bases agree with TRBD1. The V and J ends lost 7 bases and 12 bases, in that order; junction bases with no gene match: 16. CDR3 length equals 14 residues. Germline values: CDR1 LNHDA, CDR2 SQIVND (reference sequence). The CDR3 nucleotides are TGTGCCAGTACCCCCCTCGCGGACAGGGCGCCGGAGTACTTC. Encoded protein: CASTPLADRAPEYF.

The chain has TRBV2 and TRBJ1-2, with 9 bases identical to TRBD1. Germline CDR1 reads SNHLY; CDR2 reads FYNNEI. The CDR3 extends over 15 amino acids. V shed 7 bases and J 1 base; nucleotides not matched to a gene: 7. The CDR3 DNA is TGTGCCAGCAAGGAAGGGACAGGGTTTAACTATGGCTACACCTTC. This codes for CASKEGTGFNYGYTF.

The rearrangement links TRBV13 to TRBJ2-7, with unresolved D. The CDR3 totals 14 residues. The germline V gene encodes CDR1 PRHDT and CDR2 FYEKMQ (reference sequence). The V end lost 2 bases, the J end lost 2 bases, and 10 bases lay between the germline ends. The CDR3 here is CASSLTGNPYEQYF. The CDR3, as DNA: TGTGCCAGCAGCTTAACTGGGAATCCCTACGAGCAGTACTTC. The full variable domain, completed using reference TRBV13 and TRBJ2-7, is AAGVIQSPRHLIKEKRETATLKCYPIPRHDTVYWYQQGPGQDPQFLISFYEKMQSDKGSIPDRFSAQQFSDYHSELNMSSLELGDSALYFCASSLTGNPYEQYFGPGTRLTVT.

The chain joins TRBV18 to TRBJ2-1; 9 nucleotides match TRBD2. Germline CDR1 and CDR2: KGHSH and LQKENI. V lost 1 base to trimming and J lost 5 bases; unmatched junction nucleotides: 0. The length of the CDR3 is 14 residues. Here the CDR3 reads CASSPLAGDNEQFF. CDR3 DNA: TGTGCCAGCTCACCACTAGCGGGAGACAATGAGCAGTTCTTC. Filled out from reference TRBV18 and TRBJ2-1, the complete variable domain reads NAGVMQNPRHLVRRRGQEARLRCSPMKGHSHVYWYRQLPEEGLKFMVYLQKENIIDESGMPKERFSAEFPKEGPSILRIQQVVRGDSAAYFCASSPLAGDNEQFFGPGTRLTVL.

This chain joins TRBV5-1 and TRBJ2-7; 9 positions match TRBD1. Losses at the gene ends were 5 bases for V and 3 bases for J; bases not matched to a gene: 6. Germline V gene sequence: CDR1 SGHRS, CDR2 YFSETQ. This CDR3 spans 14 amino acids. CDR3 sequence: CASRGQGLFYEQYF. The CDR3, as DNA: TGCGCCAGCAGGGGACAGGGCCTCTTCTACGAGCAGTACTTC.

This clone was observed a single time. The chain combines TRBV6-5 with TRBJ1-4; 8 nucleotides align to TRBD1. This CDR3 has 15 residues. Germline trimming cut 2 bases from V and 5 bases from J; bases unmatched to any gene: 4. The germline V gene encodes CDR1 MNHEY and CDR2 SVGAGI. The CDR3: CASSYRQGMNEKLFF. DNA of the CDR3: TGTGCCAGCAGTTACAGACAGGGGATGAATGAAAAACTGTTTTTT.

The genes are TRBV5-4 and TRBJ2-7; D unresolved. The CDR3 has 14 amino acids. V lost 4 bases and J 0 bases, leaving 11 bases between the germline ends. Germline V gene data show CDR1 as SGHNT and CDR2 as YYREEE (reference sequence). This chain's CDR3 is CASSPDSSSYEQYF. DNA of the CDR3: TGTGCCAGCAGCCCCGATTCGAGCTCCTACGAGCAGTACTTC.

The V call is TRBV19, the J call TRBJ2-3; TRBD2 aligns across 10 bases. The germline V gene encodes CDR1 LNHDA and CDR2 SQIVND (reference sequence). There are 15 residues in the CDR3. V lost 3 bases to trimming and J lost 12 bases; unmatched junction nucleotides: 12. CDR3 loop: CASSIWASGSPSQYF. CDR3 nucleotide sequence: TGTGCCAGTAGTATCTGGGCTAGCGGGAGCCCTTCACAGTATTTT.

On this clone: This sample includes further DNA sequences coding for the same CDR3. The chain has TRBV30 and TRBJ2-7; D is undetermined. This CDR3 is 11 amino acids long. Trimming stripped 0 bases from V and 3 bases from J, with 3 bases between. Germline V gives CDR1 GTSNPN, CDR2 SVGIG (reference sequence). The CDR3 nucleotides read TGTGCCTGGAGTGTAGGCTACGAGCAGTACTTC. Amino acid sequence: CAWSVGYEQYF. The entire variable domain, with the rest obtained from reference TRBV30 and TRBJ2-7, is as follows: SQTIHQWPATLVQPVGSPLSLECTVEGTSNPNLYWYRQAAGRGLQLLFYSVGIGQISSEVPQNLSASRPQDRQFILSSKKLLLSDSGFYLCAWSVGYEQYFGPGTRLTVT.

This chain joins TRBV27 and TRBJ1-5; D might be TRBD1 (5 bases). The CDR3 spans 14 residues. V was trimmed by 2 bases and J by 6 bases, leaving 11 bases between them. The germline gives CDR1 MNHEY, CDR2 SMNVEV (reference sequence). This chain's CDR3 is CASSLRGQGQPQHF. Here the CDR3 DNA reads TGTGCCAGCAGTTTAAGGGGTCAGGGTCAGCCCCAGCATTTT.

This chain uses TRBV6-5 with TRBJ1-2, with D hard to call. The CDR3 extends over 11 amino acids. V dropped 7 bases and J dropped 4 bases, with 7 bases sitting between them. Germline lookup yields CDR1 MNHEY and CDR2 SVGAGI. The DNA of the CDR3 is TGTGCCAGCAAAGAAAGCTATGGCTACACCTTC. As protein: CASKESYGYTF.

The chain employs TRBV20-1 and TRBJ1-1; D is undetermined. The CDR3 covers 11 residues. CDR1 DFQATT and CDR2 SNEGSKA come from the germline V gene (reference sequence). Trimming removed 8 bases at V and 5 bases at J, with 12 bases between. Here the CDR3 reads CSPKMGTEAFF. CDR3 DNA: TGCAGTCCTAAGATGGGGACTGAAGCTTTCTTT.

The rearrangement uses TRBV14 and TRBJ2-5, with D maybe TRBD1 (5 bases). V was shortened by 0 bases and J by 2 bases, with 13 bases between the two germline ends. The CDR3 totals 16 residues. CDR1 SGHDN and CDR2 FVKESK come from the germline V gene. DNA for the CDR3: TGTGCCAGCAGCCAAGAGACAGCTACGAAACAAGAGACCCAGTACTTC. The encoded protein is CASSQETATKQETQYF. The full variable domain, with the rest looked up from reference TRBV14 and TRBJ2-5, is EAGVTQFPSHSVIEKGQTVTLRCDPISGHDNLYWYRRVMGKEIKFLLHFVKESKQDESGMPNNRFLAERTGGTYSTLKVQPAELEDSGVYFCASSQETATKQETQYFGPGTRLLVL.

This chain connects TRBV30 to TRBJ2-1; possibly TRBD1 for D (6 bases). Trimming cost V 0 bases and J 5 bases, with 11 bases left between them. Germline CDR1 reads GTSNPN; CDR2 reads SVGIG (reference sequence). This CDR3 is built from 14 residues. DNA for the CDR3: TGTGCCTGGAGTGTAGGCCAGGGGCACAATGAGCAGTTCTTC. Its protein is CAWSVGQGHNEQFF.

The V call is TRBV4-3, the J call TRBJ2-5, with D perhaps TRBD1 (5 bases). The DNA end is more similar to TRBJ2-7, so the J call may be wrong. CDR3 size: 15 residues. The germline V gene has CDR1 LGHNA and CDR2 YSLEER. CDR3 sequence (DNA): TGCGCCAGCAGCCAAGGGCAGGGTCTCTCCTACGAGCAGTACTTC. It specifies CASSQGQGLSYEQYF.

With regard to this clone: The same CDR3 is also encoded by other DNA sequences in this sample. The V call is TRBV6-5, the J call TRBJ1-1; a possible D gene is TRBD1 (5 bases). Germline CDR1 reads MNHEY; CDR2 reads SVGAGI. V dropped 0 bases and J dropped 1 base, with 6 bases sitting between them. The CDR3 consists of 14 residues. Here the CDR3 DNA reads TGTGCCAGCAGTTACTCGAGGGGGAACACTGAAGCTTTCTTT. Translation gives CASSYSRGNTEAFF.

J is TRBJ2-7 and V is TRBV2; no definite D call. Germline V gives CDR1 SNHLY, CDR2 FYNNEI. Trimming stripped 1 base from V and 0 bases from J, with 10 bases between. The CDR3 consists of 15 residues. The CDR3 loop reads CASSEEGYRSYEQYF. The CDR3 DNA reads TGTGCCAGCAGTGAAGAGGGATATCGCTCCTACGAGCAGTACTTC.

V gene TRBV28 combines with J gene TRBJ2-3, with D unresolved. Germline CDR1 MDHEN, CDR2 SYDVKM. The CDR3 loop spans 13 amino acids. The ends were cut back, 5 bases at V and 3 bases at J, with 9 bases in the middle. The CDR3 DNA reads TGTGCCAGCAGTCTATCTTTTACAGATACGCAGTATTTT. Translating it yields CASSLSFTDTQYF.

The chain is built from TRBV19 and TRBJ2-3; 7 bases map to TRBD2. This CDR3 comprises 13 residues. Germline V gives CDR1 LNHDA, CDR2 SQIVND (reference sequence). Losses at the gene ends were 3 bases for V and 9 bases for J; bases not matched to a gene: 6. CDR3 nucleotide sequence: TGTGCCAGTAGTATCGCCGTGGGGGGGACGCAGTATTTT. Its translation: CASSIAVGGTQYF.

The DNA for the CDR3 is TGTGCCAGCAGCGTAGCTCAGGTAGCGGACTACAATGAGCAGTTCTTC. This translates into CASSVAQVADYNEQFF. The chain joins TRBV9 to TRBJ2-1; TRBD2 is a possible D gene (6 bases). CDR1 and CDR2 from the germline V gene are SGDLS and YYNGEE. CDR3 length: 16 amino acids. V lost 0 bases and J 3 bases, leaving 13 bases between the germline ends.

The chain joins TRBV6-6 to TRBJ2-3, with D uncertain. The CDR3 runs 15 residues. Trimming took 0 bases from V and 0 from J, leaving 7 bases between them. Looked up from germline, CDR1 is MNHNY and CDR2 is SVGAGI (reference sequence). CDR3 region: CASSYSSTSTDTQYF. CDR3 sequence (DNA): TGTGCCAGCAGTTACTCGAGTACTAGCACAGATACGCAGTATTTT.

The chain joins TRBV19 to TRBJ2-7; the D is unclear. Germline loops: CDR1 LNHDA, CDR2 SQIVND (reference sequence). The CDR3 extends over 14 amino acids. Trimming removed 4 bases from V and 3 bases from J, with 13 bases in between. CDR3 DNA sequence: TGTGCCAGTAGTAGGAGCAACAGCTACTACGAGCAGTACTTC. Translated, it gives CASSRSNSYYEQYF.